This T cell receptor (beta chain) was observed in a study of shared clonotypes between healthy human individuals. Study-level background: The composition of the donors was two women and a few men aged 18 to 49.

Each donor was a Caucasian adult residing in Nashville, Tennessee. This CDR3 is 20 amino acids long. The assay was run at deep level. Assay: immunoSEQ multiplex PCR; the TCRdb copy retains only in-frame clones and omits some. The profile shows approximately 500,000 clones, about 80% of them singletons. This sequence joins TRBV21-1 and TRBJ1-5; the listed D gene, TRBD1, was not tested against the DNA. TRBV21-1 is termed a pseudogene. The receptor was isolated from a woman in her forties in good health. Some clones in this sample may be carry-over from other donors' samples. Sequenced: PBMCs. CDR3 sequence reads: CASSKVRRGQGVYSNQPQHF. CDR3 DNA: TGTGCCAGCAGCAAAGTGCGTAGAGGGCAGGGGGTTTATAGCAATCAGCCCCAGCATTTT.